The clone carrying this TCR beta chain was found a few times. Its antigen is still unknown. The data derive from a study of CD8 T cells in ankylosing spondylitis. Study observations and caveats: Clones linked to disease were reported to show significant enrichment in matched ankylosing spondylitis synovial fluid. Before this, some motif variants had been reported in reactive arthritis synovial fluid and blood. What appeared characteristic of ankylosing spondylitis blood was a TCR beta motif of about eight highly homologous variants.

For TCR beta, libraries came from quantitative 5'-RACE with molecular barcodes. TCRdb analysed the 5' RACE reads with MiXCR anew, one entry per CDR3 protein. The table lists about 270,000 distinct CDR3 sequences, under 35% of them singletons. This CDR3 comprises 14 residues. V shed 3 bases and J shed 3 bases, with 12 bases lying between them. Germline V gene sequence: CDR1 MNHEY, CDR2 SMNVEV (reference sequence). This receptor was taken from a male donor with ankylosing spondylitis or in good health (not recorded which). The gene calls are TRBV27 and TRBJ2-7; D ambiguous. The specimen sequenced was blood, either unsorted or a sorted T cell fraction (not recorded which). CDR3 nucleotides: TGTGCCAGCAGTTTCGCAGAGGACGACTACGAGCAGTACTTC. Its translation: CASSFAEDDYEQYF.